A selection of T cell receptor beta chains follows, all from one sample in a study of blood T cells in healthy people across ages. MiXCR, applied by TCRdb to the 5' RACE reads, yields one record per CDR3 protein. The data contain roughly 680,000 distinct CDR3 sequences, approximately 49% of them seen just once; the ten biggest clones take up around 32%. The specimen sequenced was blood. These receptors originate from a woman aged 55-75 years in good health. Each CDR3 is given with its conserved first and last residue. Each record gives: D gene, J gene, clone size, V gene, CDR3 protein, CDR3 DNA. The D gene is left open where the match is weak. For some rows the clone size is stated as once, few or many, or as a class when expanded; others skip it.

d_call: -; j_call: TRBJ1-6; clone_size: -; v_call: TRBV6-5; cdr3_aa: CASSYSRTYNSPLHF; cdr3_nt: TGTGCCAGCAGTTACTCGAGGACCTATAATTCACCCCTCCACTTT
d_call: TRBD1; j_call: TRBJ1-5; clone_size: -; v_call: TRBV27; cdr3_aa: CASSRDRGGNQPQHF; cdr3_nt: TGTGCCAGCAGTCGGGACAGGGGTGGCAATCAGCCCCAGCATTTT
d_call: -; j_call: TRBJ2-1; clone_size: -; v_call: TRBV7-9; cdr3_aa: CASSGAASSYNEQFF; cdr3_nt: TGTGCCAGCAGTGGGGCGGCGAGCTCCTACAATGAGCAGTTCTTC
d_call: -; j_call: TRBJ1-2; clone_size: -; v_call: TRBV11-2; cdr3_aa: CASTLSGDGYTF; cdr3_nt: TGTGCCAGCACCCTTTCAGGGGATGGCTACACCTTC
d_call: -; j_call: TRBJ1-6; clone_size: -; v_call: TRBV18; cdr3_aa: CASSPGATAGGSPLHF; cdr3_nt: TGTGCCAGCTCACCCGGCGCCACGGCGGGCGGTTCACCCCTCCACTTT
d_call: -; j_call: TRBJ2-6; clone_size: -; v_call: TRBV5-1; cdr3_aa: CASSLTDLSSGANVLTF; cdr3_nt: TGCGCCAGCAGCCTCACAGATCTCAGCTCTGGGGCCAACGTCCTGACTTTC
d_call: -; j_call: TRBJ2-3; clone_size: few; v_call: TRBV24-1; cdr3_aa: CATSDPNQGSDTQYF; cdr3_nt: TGTGCCACCAGTGACCCAAACCAGGGGTCAGATACGCAGTATTTT
d_call: -; j_call: TRBJ1-5; clone_size: -; v_call: TRBV2; cdr3_aa: CASSEDRGNQPQHF; cdr3_nt: TGTGCCAGCAGTGAAGACAGGGGCAATCAGCCCCAGCATTTT
d_call: -; j_call: TRBJ2-1; clone_size: -; v_call: TRBV7-2; cdr3_aa: CASSSGQAGLKQFF; cdr3_nt: TGTGCCAGCAGCTCTGGCCAGGCCGGCCTAAAGCAGTTCTTC
d_call: -; j_call: TRBJ2-3; clone_size: -; v_call: TRBV5-6; cdr3_aa: CASSSAAYTQYF; cdr3_nt: TGTGCCAGCAGCTCGGCGGCCTATACGCAGTATTTT
d_call: TRBD1; j_call: TRBJ2-3; clone_size: -; v_call: TRBV28; cdr3_aa: CASRSGTAFTDTQYF; cdr3_nt: TGTGCCAGCAGATCCGGGACAGCTTTCACAGATACGCAGTATTTT
d_call: -; j_call: TRBJ2-7; clone_size: -; v_call: TRBV29-1; cdr3_aa: CSVGQHYEQYF; cdr3_nt: TGCAGCGTTGGACAGCACTACGAGCAGTACTTC
d_call: -; j_call: TRBJ2-3; clone_size: -; v_call: TRBV11-3; cdr3_aa: CASSSGRIGLWDTQYF; cdr3_nt: TGTGCCAGCAGCTCGGGACGGATAGGCCTTTGGGATACGCAGTATTTT
d_call: -; j_call: TRBJ2-1; clone_size: many; v_call: TRBV29-1; cdr3_aa: CSVSPSTLLGYNEQFF; cdr3_nt: TGCAGCGTTTCCCCGTCAACCTTGTTGGGCTACAATGAGCAGTTCTTC
d_call: TRBD2; j_call: TRBJ2-7; clone_size: -; v_call: TRBV20-1; cdr3_aa: CSASASGLSSYEQYF; cdr3_nt: TGCAGTGCTTCTGCTAGCGGGCTGAGCTCCTACGAGCAGTACTTC
d_call: -; j_call: TRBJ2-1; clone_size: -; v_call: TRBV27; cdr3_aa: CASGRPRGREYNEQFF; cdr3_nt: TGTGCCAGCGGGCGGCCCAGGGGACGAGAATACAATGAGCAGTTCTTC
d_call: TRBD2; j_call: TRBJ2-1; clone_size: -; v_call: TRBV2; cdr3_aa: CASSRLAGIYNEQFF; cdr3_nt: TGTGCCAGCAGCCGACTAGCGGGCATCTACAATGAGCAGTTCTTC
d_call: -; j_call: TRBJ1-2; clone_size: -; v_call: TRBV29-1; cdr3_aa: CSVRQEDYGCTF; cdr3_nt: TGCAGCGTTCGACAGGAAGACTATGGCTGCACCTTC
d_call: -; j_call: TRBJ1-6; clone_size: -; v_call: TRBV7-2; cdr3_aa: CASSLGHSRDSPLHF; cdr3_nt: TGTGCCAGCAGCTTAGGCCACAGCCGGGATTCACCCCTCCACTTT
d_call: -; j_call: TRBJ2-1; clone_size: -; v_call: TRBV28; cdr3_aa: CASSSGGGPVGDNEQFF; cdr3_nt: TGTGCCAGCAGTTCGGGCGGTGGACCCGTAGGGGACAATGAGCAGTTCTTC
d_call: -; j_call: TRBJ1-2; clone_size: -; v_call: TRBV27; cdr3_aa: CASSTQTLSGADGYTF; cdr3_nt: TGTGCCAGCAGCACTCAGACCTTATCCGGGGCCGATGGCTACACCTTC
d_call: -; j_call: TRBJ1-1; clone_size: -; v_call: TRBV30; cdr3_aa: CAWMADTEAFF; cdr3_nt: TGTGCCTGGATGGCGGACACTGAAGCTTTCTTT
d_call: -; j_call: TRBJ1-5; clone_size: -; v_call: TRBV28; cdr3_aa: CASSLVGFARHF; cdr3_nt: TGTGCCAGCAGTTTAGTAGGGTTTGCCCGGCATTTT
d_call: -; j_call: TRBJ1-1; clone_size: -; v_call: TRBV12-3/TRBV12-4; cdr3_aa: CASSKTQGNTEAFF; cdr3_nt: TGTGCCAGCAGTAAAACACAGGGAAACACTGAAGCTTTCTTT
d_call: -; j_call: TRBJ1-5; clone_size: few; v_call: TRBV6-6; cdr3_aa: CASSYGSNQPQHF; cdr3_nt: TGTGCCAGCAGTTATGGAAGCAATCAGCCCCAGCATTTT
d_call: -; j_call: TRBJ2-2; clone_size: -; v_call: TRBV2; cdr3_aa: CASSESARGTGELFF; cdr3_nt: TGTGCCAGCAGTGAATCGGCCAGGGGCACCGGGGAGCTGTTTTTT
d_call: TRBD1; j_call: TRBJ1-4; clone_size: many; v_call: TRBV25-1; cdr3_aa: CASSERKGAKEKLFF; cdr3_nt: TGTGCCAGCAGTGAACGTAAGGGGGCAAAGGAAAAACTGTTTTTT
d_call: -; j_call: TRBJ2-1; clone_size: -; v_call: TRBV7-3; cdr3_aa: CASSLGPSYEQFF; cdr3_nt: TGTGCCAGCAGCTTAGGACCCAGCTACGAGCAGTTCTTC
d_call: TRBD2; j_call: TRBJ2-7; clone_size: few; v_call: TRBV27; cdr3_aa: CAIRGRGGYEQYF; cdr3_nt: TGTGCCATCCGCGGGAGGGGAGGCTACGAGCAGTACTTC
d_call: -; j_call: TRBJ2-3; clone_size: once; v_call: TRBV29-1; cdr3_aa: CSVLTPVSTDTQYF; cdr3_nt: TGCAGCGTCCTCACCCCCGTTAGCACAGATACGCAGTATTTT